These 30 T cell receptor beta chains were all obtained from the same sample, sequenced in a study of T cell changes during pregnancy in multiple sclerosis. Assay: immunoSEQ multiplex PCR; the TCRdb copy retains only in-frame clones and omits some. There are over 45,000 clones in the sample; about 90% occur only once, and over 0.55% lies in the top ten. Source: CD4+ T cells from peripheral blood mononuclear cells, taken after pregnancy. All receptors come from a female donor with multiple sclerosis, enrolled in a pregnancy study.

V and J are TRBV29-1 and TRBJ1-5, with 8 bases fitting TRBD1. The V gene end was trimmed by 4 bases and the J gene end by 6 bases; junction bases not matched to a gene: 8. This CDR3 region has 14 residues. The germline CDR1 and CDR2 sequences are SQVTM and ANQGSEA. The CDR3 reads CSVVETGVGQPQHF. The CDR3 DNA reads TGCAGCGTTGTCGAGACAGGGGTCGGTCAGCCCCAGCATTTT.

This rearrangement joins TRBV28 to TRBJ2-7; 8 bases match TRBD1. Germline lookup yields CDR1 MDHEN and CDR2 SYDVKM. V shed 4 bases, J shed 3 bases, and the junction held 8 bases outside the gene matches. CDR3 size: 15 residues. The DNA for the CDR3 is TGTGCCAGCAGTTCGACCGGGACAGGAAGCTACGAGCAGTACTTC. It is translated as CASSSTGTGSYEQYF.

The chain joins TRBV5-4 to TRBJ1-1, with D possibly matching TRBD1 (6 bases). The CDR3 contains 15 residues. The V end was cut by 0 bases, the J end by 1 base, with 10 bases between. CDR1 is SGHNT, CDR2 YYREEE, per germline (reference sequence). The CDR3 region is CASSLAKGENTEAFF. Here the CDR3 DNA reads TGTGCCAGCAGCTTGGCAAAGGGGGAGAACACTGAAGCTTTCTTT.

The chain combines TRBV5-4 with TRBJ2-3; 14 bases line up with TRBD2. The CDR3 has 16 residues. Germline values: CDR1 SGHNT, CDR2 YYREEE (reference sequence). With V trimmed by 4 bases and J by 4 bases, 5 bases remained unmatched. The CDR3 nucleotides read TGTGCCAGCAGCATGGGACTAGCGGGAGTATCAGATACGCAGTATTTT. It translates to CASSMGLAGVSDTQYF.

The chain combines TRBV18 with TRBJ2-7; 11 nucleotides align to TRBD1. V lost 3 bases to trimming and J lost 2 bases; unmatched junction nucleotides: 9. The length of the CDR3 is 17 residues. Looked up from germline, CDR1 is KGHSH and CDR2 is LQKENI. CDR3 amino acids: CASSPGTGGTGTYEQYF. The CDR3 DNA reads TGTGCCAGCTCACCCGGGACAGGGGGAACCGGCACCTACGAGCAGTACTTC.

The chain combines TRBV19 with TRBJ2-3, with 13 positions matching TRBD2. Germline CDR1 is LNHDA and CDR2 is SQIVND (reference sequence). The CDR3 sequence is 16 residues long. J was trimmed by 3 bases and V by 3 bases; bases with no gene match: 3. CDR3 bases: TGTGCCAGTAGTATGACTAGCGGGAGGTTTACAGATACGCAGTATTTT. Translated, it gives CASSMTSGRFTDTQYF. The whole variable domain, filled in from reference TRBV19 and TRBJ2-3, reads DGGITQSPKYLFRKEGQNVTLSCEQNLNHDAMYWYRQDPGQGLRLIYYSQIVNDFQKGDIAEGYSVSREKKESFPLTVTSAQKNPTAFYLCASSMTSGRFTDTQYFGPGTRLTVL.

The rearrangement joins TRBV7-2 to TRBJ1-3; D not resolved. V was trimmed by 0 bases and J by 0 bases, leaving 6 bases between them. CDR1 is SGHTA and CDR2 is FQGNSA in the germline V gene. The CDR3 is 15 amino acids. The DNA of the CDR3 is TGTGCCAGCAGCTTAGCTCCCAACTCTGGAAACACCATATATTTT. Its translation: CASSLAPNSGNTIYF.

The J gene is TRBJ2-5, the V gene TRBV12-5, with D possibly being TRBD1 (5 bases). The CDR3 totals 14 residues. V lost 0 bases and J lost 5, with 10 bases in between. Germline CDR1 and CDR2: LGHNT and FRNRAP. This CDR3 is CASGLVGASETQYF. The CDR3 nucleotides are TGTGCTAGTGGTTTGGTAGGGGCTAGTGAGACCCAGTACTTC.

This chain joins TRBV5-1 and TRBJ1-4, with D uncertain. Trimming left V 0 bases short and J 4 bases short, with 16 bases between. CDR1 and CDR2 from the germline V gene are SGHRS and YFSETQ. This CDR3 has 17 residues. CDR3 amino acids: CASSLANFTPVNEKLFF. The DNA of the CDR3 is TGCGCCAGCAGCTTGGCCAACTTTACCCCCGTTAATGAAAAACTGTTTTTT. The full variable domain, its missing parts supplied by reference TRBV5-1 and TRBJ1-4, is KAGVTQTPRYLIKTRGQQVTLSCSPISGHRSVSWYQQTPGQGLQFLFEYFSETQRNKGNFPGRFSGRQFSNSRSEMNVSTLELGDSALYLCASSLANFTPVNEKLFFGSGTQLSVL.

V gene TRBV6-4 combines with J gene TRBJ2-3, with a possible D match to TRBD2 (5 bases). The CDR3 is made up of 16 amino acids. CDR1 and CDR2 from the germline V gene are MRHNA and SNTAGT. V lost 6 bases, J lost 0 bases, and 16 bases lay in between. CDR3 bases: TGTGCCAGCAGCCCGCTAAGCGGCGGTAGCACAGATACGCAGTATTTT. Translation gives CASSPLSGGSTDTQYF.

V is TRBV11-3 and J is TRBJ2-2; D perhaps matches TRBD2 (6 bases). The germline V gene encodes CDR1 SGHNT and CDR2 YENEEA. This CDR3 has 18 amino acids. V shed 4 bases and J shed 1 base, with 19 bases lying between them. The CDR3 is CASSSGLWLAKNTGELFF. CDR3 nucleotide sequence: TGTGCCAGCAGCTCGGGGCTCTGGCTAGCGAAGAACACCGGGGAGCTGTTTTTT.

This clone was seen once. This chain joins TRBV6-6 and TRBJ2-1; 13 bases align to TRBD2. Germline values: CDR1 MNHNY, CDR2 SVGAGI (reference sequence). V was clipped by 6 bases and J by 8 bases; unmatched bases: 10. The CDR3 sequence is 16 residues long. The DNA of the CDR3 is TGTGCCAGCAGATCACCCGGGACTAGCGGGACGGATGAGCAGTTCTTC. It is translated as CASRSPGTSGTDEQFF.

This chain connects TRBV19 to TRBJ2-7; 7 nucleotides match TRBD2. Germline-derived CDR1 and CDR2 are LNHDA and SQIVND (reference sequence). The CDR3 has 14 amino acids. Trimming cost V 8 bases and J 2 bases; bases outside gene matches: 9. The CDR3 DNA follows: TGTGCCAGTCGCGGCGGGAGTGTCCCCTACGAGCAGTACTTC. Residues: CASRGGSVPYEQYF.

The rearrangement uses TRBV19 and TRBJ1-2; tentative D call: TRBD1 (5 bases). Germline V lookup: CDR1 LNHDA, CDR2 SQIVND (reference sequence). V lost 7 bases to trimming and J lost 7 bases, with 22 bases between them. This CDR3 is built from 15 residues. CDR3 region: CASTAGAAGLFGYTF. The CDR3 region has the DNA TGTGCCAGTACCGCTGGGGCGGCAGGGCTTTTTGGCTACACCTTC.

The J gene is TRBJ2-3, the V gene TRBV29-1; TRBD2 matches 8 bases. V lost 4 bases and J lost 4; bases outside the gene matches: 4. This CDR3 has 13 residues. Germline V gene lookup returns CDR1 SQVTM and CDR2 ANQGSEA. The CDR3 nucleotides are TGCAGCGTTGGCCCCGGGAGGGCAGATACGCAGTATTTT. This gives the protein CSVGPGRADTQYF.

The chain employs TRBV28 and TRBJ2-7, with 9 bases matching TRBD1. With V trimmed by 4 bases and J by 1 base, 8 bases remained unmatched. Germline lookup yields CDR1 MDHEN and CDR2 SYDVKM. The CDR3 sequence is 16 residues long. The CDR3, as DNA: TGTGCCAGCAGTTCTCCTCAGGGACAGGGATCCTACGAGCAGTACTTC. Translated: CASSSPQGQGSYEQYF.

This chain connects TRBV7-3 to TRBJ2-2; 8 bases are a match to TRBD1. V trimming: 4 bases; J trimming: 4 bases; junction bases outside the gene matches: 5. Per germline, CDR1 SGHTA and CDR2 FQGTGA. CDR3 length: 15 amino acids. The CDR3 bases are TGTGCCAGCAGCTCACCCACAGGGGGCACCGGGGAGCTGTTTTTT. Translated, it gives CASSSPTGGTGELFF.

The chain has TRBV5-5 and TRBJ1-5; 7 nucleotides agree with TRBD1. In germline, CDR1 is SGHKS, CDR2 YYEKEE (reference sequence). CDR3 length: 17 residues. Losses at the gene ends were 5 bases for V and 0 bases for J; bases not matched to a gene: 11. The CDR3 DNA reads as TGTGCCAGCAGTTGGGGACAGAGAGGAATTAGCAATCAGCCCCAGCATTTT. It codes for CASSWGQRGISNQPQHF.

The chain has TRBV30 and TRBJ1-1; D is possibly TRBD1 (6 bases). This CDR3 comprises 10 residues. V was clipped by 1 base and J by 11 bases, with 8 bases between them. Germline loops: CDR1 GTSNPN, CDR2 SVGIG (reference sequence). Here the CDR3 reads CAWSAGVAFF. CDR3 nucleotides: TGTGCCTGGAGTGCAGGGGTTGCTTTCTTT.

The rearrangement uses TRBV5-4 and TRBJ2-3; 7 bases are a match to TRBD2. The CDR3 is 13 residues long. Germline V lookup: CDR1 SGHNT, CDR2 YYREEE (reference sequence). V lost 3 bases and J lost 6; bases outside the gene matches: 4. In DNA, the CDR3 is TGTGCCAGCAGCTGGACTAGTAGGGATACGCAGTATTTT. Amino acid sequence: CASSWTSRDTQYF.

V and J are TRBV19 and TRBJ2-5; 14 bases match TRBD2. The germline V gene has CDR1 LNHDA and CDR2 SQIVND (reference sequence). J lost 3 bases, V lost 7 bases, and 7 bases had no gene match. The CDR3 consists of 16 residues. In DNA, the CDR3 is TGTGCCAGTACTCCAAGGACTAGCGGGAGGAAAGAGACCCAGTACTTC. It is translated as CASTPRTSGRKETQYF.

The gene calls are TRBV5-6 and TRBJ2-5; 7 bases are a match to TRBD2. V trimming: 2 bases; J trimming: 7 bases; junction bases outside the gene matches: 14. CDR1 and CDR2 from the germline V gene are SGHDT and YYEEEE. This CDR3 comprises 16 residues. The CDR3 reads CASSFQRVGGPGTQYF. The CDR3 coding sequence is TGTGCCAGCAGCTTCCAGCGAGTGGGAGGGCCGGGGACCCAGTACTTC.

This clone has just a few counts. This chain joins TRBV2 and TRBJ1-2; weak D call: TRBD1 (6 bases). CDR3 size: 13 residues. Trimming shortened V by 4 bases and J by 5 bases, and 11 bases separated the two germline ends. Germline V CDR1 and CDR2: SNHLY, FYNNEI. The CDR3 DNA sequence: TGTGCCAGCAGTGTTGAGGGGGATTATGGCTACACCTTC. It specifies CASSVEGDYGYTF. Based on the CDR3 plus reference TRBV2 and TRBJ1-2, the full variable domain is EPEVTQTPSHQVTQMGQEVILRCVPISNHLYFYWYRQILGQKVEFLVSFYNNEISEKSEIFDDQFSVERPDGSNFTLKIRSTKLEDSAMYFCASSVEGDYGYTFGSGTRLTVV.

This chain connects TRBV5-1 to TRBJ2-1; D gene uncertain. This CDR3 comprises 11 residues. From germline, CDR1 is SGHRS and CDR2 YFSETQ. V dropped 3 bases and J dropped 10 bases, with 8 bases sitting between them. This chain's CDR3 is CASSSVSEQFF. The CDR3 DNA is TGCGCCAGCAGCTCAGTCTCGGAGCAGTTCTTC.

This chain joins TRBV9 and TRBJ2-5; 11 nucleotides match TRBD2. The length of the CDR3 is 15 residues. Germline V gives CDR1 SGDLS, CDR2 YYNGEE. V was pared by 2 bases and J by 4 bases, with 4 bases of the junction left unmatched. This chain's CDR3 is CASSVSGREGETQYF. CDR3 bases: TGTGCCAGCAGCGTTAGCGGGAGGGAAGGAGAGACCCAGTACTTC.

The chain employs TRBV6-5 and TRBJ1-1, with 8 bases lining up with TRBD1. The CDR3 totals 14 residues. Germline values: CDR1 MNHEY, CDR2 SVGAGI. V lost 5 bases, J lost 6 bases, and 8 bases stayed unmatched. The CDR3 protein is CASSTVETGAEAFF. CDR3 nucleotide sequence: TGTGCCAGCAGTACGGTAGAGACAGGGGCTGAAGCTTTCTTT.

The chain recombines TRBV28 with TRBJ2-7; 11 bases fit TRBD2. The germline V gene encodes CDR1 MDHEN and CDR2 SYDVKM. J lost 12 bases, V lost 4 bases, and 14 bases had no gene match. This CDR3 contains 15 residues. In nucleotides, the CDR3 is TGTGCCAGCAGTTCACCGGGACTAGCGGCTTACGAGGGGTACTTC. Translating gives CASSSPGLAAYEGYF. Supplemented by reference TRBV28 and TRBJ2-7, the full variable domain reads DVKVTQSSRYLVKRTGEKVFLECVQDMDHENMFWYRQDPGLGLRLIYFSYDVKMKEKGDIPEGYSVSREKKERFSLILESASTNQTSMYLCASSSPGLAAYEGYFGPGTRLTVT.

The chain joins TRBV11-3 to TRBJ2-1; 7 nucleotides line up with TRBD2. The CDR3 extends over 16 amino acids. Germline trimming cut 1 base from V and 2 bases from J; bases unmatched to any gene: 5. The germline V gene encodes CDR1 SGHNT and CDR2 YENEEA. The DNA of the CDR3 is TGTGCCAGCAGCTTAGGGGGACTACAAACCTACAATGAGCAGTTCTTC. It specifies CASSLGGLQTYNEQFF.

This sequence joins TRBV7-8 and TRBJ2-7; D unresolved. The CDR3 is 14 amino acids. The germline V gene encodes CDR1 SGHVS and CDR2 FQNEAQ. Trimming pared 3 bases from V and 5 bases from J, leaving 14 bases between. The chain's CDR3 is CASSFKRGPNEQYF. CDR3 DNA: TGTGCCAGCAGCTTCAAACGTGGGCCTAACGAGCAGTACTTC.

The CDR3 bases are TGTGCCAGCAGTTTGACTAGCGGGAGTCCATATACCGAGCAGTACTTC. It translates to CASSLTSGSPYTEQYF. The J gene is TRBJ2-7, the V gene TRBV6-5; TRBD2 agrees at 12 bases. The germline gives CDR1 MNHEY, CDR2 SVGAGI. CDR3 length: 16 amino acids. After removal of 4 bases from V and 6 bases from J, the junction contained 10 bases not matched to a gene.